This T cell receptor (beta chain) was observed in a study of T and B cells in COVID-19 patients. Background on the study: COVID-19 patients gave peripheral blood either during active infection or after recovery.

Multiplex PCR with BIOMED2 TRB-A/B primer pools amplified TRB rearrangements. One entry per CDR3 protein results from TCRdb running MiXCR on the multiplex PCR reads. Among about 11,000 distinct CDR3 sequences listed, approximately 31% were seen once. Study conclusions and caveats: In COVID-19 patients, T cell receptor beta variable and joining gene use was reportedly strongly skewed.

CDR3 length: 14 residues. As to this clonotype: Its antigen is unknown.

Each TRB amplification used roughly 250-550 ng of genomic DNA from blood. The chain joins TRBV21-1 to TRBJ2-1; TRBD1, as called in the table, went unchecked against the DNA. TRBV21-1 is recorded as a pseudogene. The sequencing sample was made of blood. The receptor comes from a human donor who had recovered from COVID-19. CDR3 DNA sequence: TGTGCCGCCAGGGGGCCGCCTTCCTACAATGAGCAGTTCTTC. As protein: CAARGPPSYNEQFF.